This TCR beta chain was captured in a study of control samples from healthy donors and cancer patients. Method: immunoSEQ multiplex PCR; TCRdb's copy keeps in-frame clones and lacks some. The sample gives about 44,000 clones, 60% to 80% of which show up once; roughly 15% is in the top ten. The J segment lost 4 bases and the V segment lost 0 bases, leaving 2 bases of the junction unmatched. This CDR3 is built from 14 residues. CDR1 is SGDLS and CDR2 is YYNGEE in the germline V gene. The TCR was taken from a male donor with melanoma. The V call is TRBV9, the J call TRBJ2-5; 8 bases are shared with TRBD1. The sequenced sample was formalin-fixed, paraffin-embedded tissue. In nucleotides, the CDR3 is TGTGCCAGCAGCGTAGGACAGGGGAGAGAGACCCAGTACTTC. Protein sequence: CASSVGQGRETQYF.